Given below is one T cell receptor (beta chain) in context. What it recognizes is unknown. This specimen comes from a study of T cell responses to AZD1222 COVID-19 vaccine. Study-wide findings and caveats: Donors were largely white British and mainly female; clonal diversity was possibly underestimated.

TCRdb's table, derived via immunoSEQ multiplex PCR, lists solely in-frame clones and lacks some. The data hold 100,000 to 150,000 clones, with just over 90% observed a single time. The CDR3 runs 13 residues. V was pared by 3 bases and J by 6 bases, with 9 bases between. CDR1 DFQATT and CDR2 SNEGSKA come from the germline V gene (reference sequence). The sequence was obtained from an adult in good health. The genes are TRBV20-1 and TRBJ1-6, with a possible D match to TRBD1 (6 bases). The sequenced sample was peripheral blood, obtained on day 0 of AZD1222 vaccination. DNA of the CDR3: TGCAGTGCTAGTCTGGACAGTAATTCACCCCTCCACTTT. Encoded protein: CSASLDSNSPLHF.